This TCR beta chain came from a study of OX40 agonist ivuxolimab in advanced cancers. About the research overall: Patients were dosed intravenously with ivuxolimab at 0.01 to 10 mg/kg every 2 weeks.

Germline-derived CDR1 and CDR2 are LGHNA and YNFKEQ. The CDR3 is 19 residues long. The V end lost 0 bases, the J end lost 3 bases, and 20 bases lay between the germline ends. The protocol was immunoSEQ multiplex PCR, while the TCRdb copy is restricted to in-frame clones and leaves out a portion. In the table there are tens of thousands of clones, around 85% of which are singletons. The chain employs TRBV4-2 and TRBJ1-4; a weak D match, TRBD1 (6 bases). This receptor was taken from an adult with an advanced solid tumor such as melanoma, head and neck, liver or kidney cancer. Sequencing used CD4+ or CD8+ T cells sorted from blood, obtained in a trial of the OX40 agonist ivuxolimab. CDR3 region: CASSQEGGRGLGANEKLFF. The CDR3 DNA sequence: TGTGCCAGCAGCCAAGAAGGTGGCAGGGGACTGGGAGCTAATGAAAAACTGTTTTTT.